This T cell receptor beta chain came from a study of blood T cell repertoires in COVID-19. V was trimmed by 2 bases and J by 4 bases, leaving 14 bases between them. This CDR3 has 15 residues. Looked up from germline, CDR1 is MNHEY and CDR2 is SVGAGI. The table came from immunoSEQ multiplex PCR; TCRdb's copy has only in-frame clones and leaves some out. Of about 32,000 clones listed, 85% to 95% are singletons. The chain combines TRBV6-5 with TRBJ1-1, with D possibly TRBD1 on 6 matching bases. The receptor's source is a male donor with active COVID-19. The sequencing sample was made of peripheral blood. DNA of the CDR3: TGTGCCAGCAGTTACGAGGCAGGGGTCGTCACTGAAGCTTTCTTT. Its translation is CASSYEAGVVTEAFF.